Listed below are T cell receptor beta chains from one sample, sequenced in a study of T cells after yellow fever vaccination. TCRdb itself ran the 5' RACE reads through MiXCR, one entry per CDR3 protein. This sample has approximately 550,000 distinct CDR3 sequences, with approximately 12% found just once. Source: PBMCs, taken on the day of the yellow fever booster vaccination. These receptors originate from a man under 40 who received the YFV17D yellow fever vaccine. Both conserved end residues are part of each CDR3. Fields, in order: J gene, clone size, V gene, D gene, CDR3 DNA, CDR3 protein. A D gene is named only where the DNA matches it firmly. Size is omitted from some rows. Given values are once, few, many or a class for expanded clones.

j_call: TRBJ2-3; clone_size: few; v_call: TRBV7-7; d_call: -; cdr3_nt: TGTGCCAGCAGCTTAGCGGTGGGGGACGCAGATACGCAGTATTTT; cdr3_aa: CASSLAVGDADTQYF
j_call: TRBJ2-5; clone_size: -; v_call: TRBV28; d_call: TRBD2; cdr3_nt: TGTGCCAGTGGGACTAGTGGACCGGCTAGGGAGACCCAGTACTTC; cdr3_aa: CASGTSGPARETQYF
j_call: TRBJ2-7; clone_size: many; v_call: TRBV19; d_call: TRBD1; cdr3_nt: TGTGCCAGTAGTATGTCCGGGACAGGGACGGGCGAGCAGTACTTC; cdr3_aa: CASSMSGTGTGEQYF
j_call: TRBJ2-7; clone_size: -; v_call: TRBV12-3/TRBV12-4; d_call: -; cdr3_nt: TGTGCCAGCAGTTTTGGGGCACAAGGATTCGAGCAGTACTTC; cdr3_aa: CASSFGAQGFEQYF
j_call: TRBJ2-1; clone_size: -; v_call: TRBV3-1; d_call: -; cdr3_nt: TGTGCCAGCAGCCAAGATTCACTAGGTACCAATGAGCAGTTCTTC; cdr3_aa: CASSQDSLGTNEQFF
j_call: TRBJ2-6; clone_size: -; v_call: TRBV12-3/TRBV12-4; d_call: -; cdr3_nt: TGTGCCAGCAGGACCAAACTTCTCTCTGGGGCCAACGTCCTGACTTTC; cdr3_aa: CASRTKLLSGANVLTF
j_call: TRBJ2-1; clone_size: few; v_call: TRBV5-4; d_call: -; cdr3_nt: TGTGCCAGCAGCTTTTATATTGGCCAGGGTGGTAATGAGCAGTTCTTC; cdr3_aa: CASSFYIGQGGNEQFF
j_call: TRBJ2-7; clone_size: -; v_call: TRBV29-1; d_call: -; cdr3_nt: TGCAGCGTGAAAGACGCATACTCCTACGAGCAGTACTTC; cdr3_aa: CSVKDAYSYEQYF
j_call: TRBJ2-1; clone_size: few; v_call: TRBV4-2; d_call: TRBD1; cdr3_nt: TGTGCCAGCAGCCAACCTCTAGGGAAGGGACAGCTCTTC; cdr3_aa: CASSQPLGKGQLF
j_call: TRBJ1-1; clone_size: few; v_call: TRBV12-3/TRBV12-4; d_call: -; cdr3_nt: TGTGCCAGCAGTTTAGGTAGTGCTGCGGTGCTTTCCACTGAAGCTTTCTTT; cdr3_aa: CASSLGSAAVLSTEAFF
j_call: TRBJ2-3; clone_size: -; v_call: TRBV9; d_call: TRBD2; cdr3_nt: TGTGCCAGCAGCGACCGGCCGGGACTAGCGGGAGATACGCAGTATTTT; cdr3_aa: CASSDRPGLAGDTQYF
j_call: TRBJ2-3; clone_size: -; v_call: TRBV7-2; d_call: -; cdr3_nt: TGTGCCAGCAGGGAGAAGGCCACAGATACGCAGTATTTT; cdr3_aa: CASREKATDTQYF
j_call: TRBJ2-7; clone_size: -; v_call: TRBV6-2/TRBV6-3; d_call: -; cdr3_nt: TGTGCCAGCAGTTACTCGTCACCCCGGACTGGCTACGAGCAGTACTTC; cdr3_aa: CASSYSSPRTGYEQYF
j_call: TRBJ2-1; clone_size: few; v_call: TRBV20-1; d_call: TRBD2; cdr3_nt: TGCAGTGCCACAGCGGGGCTAGTCAATGAGCAGTTCTTC; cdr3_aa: CSATAGLVNEQFF
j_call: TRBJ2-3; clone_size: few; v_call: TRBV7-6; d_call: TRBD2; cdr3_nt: TGTGCCAGCAGCTTCCGGCCGGGACTAGCGGGACCTAGCACAGATACGCAGTATTTT; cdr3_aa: CASSFRPGLAGPSTDTQYF
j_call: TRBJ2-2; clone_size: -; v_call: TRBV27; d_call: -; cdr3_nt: TGTGCCAGCAGTTTATTGAGGGAGTGGGGCACCGGGGAGCTGTTTTTT; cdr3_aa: CASSLLREWGTGELFF
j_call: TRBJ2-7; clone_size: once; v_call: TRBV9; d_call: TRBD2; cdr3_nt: TGTGCCAGCAGCGTAGGGACTAGCGGGAGCTGGGACGAGCAGTACTTC; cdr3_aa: CASSVGTSGSWDEQYF
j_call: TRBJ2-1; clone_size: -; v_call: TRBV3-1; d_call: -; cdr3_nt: TGTGCCAGCAGCCAATCGTCTAGCGCCAACAATGAGCAGTTCTTC; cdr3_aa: CASSQSSSANNEQFF
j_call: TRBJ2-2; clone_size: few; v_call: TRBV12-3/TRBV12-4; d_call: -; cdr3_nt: TGTGCCAGCAGTCCCCGCCAGCGCCTGGGCACGAACACCGGGGAGCTGTTTTTT; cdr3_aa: CASSPRQRLGTNTGELFF
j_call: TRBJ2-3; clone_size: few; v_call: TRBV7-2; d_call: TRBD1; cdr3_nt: TGTGCCAGCAGCAGGGGACAGGAGGCAGATACGCAGTATTTT; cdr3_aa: CASSRGQEADTQYF
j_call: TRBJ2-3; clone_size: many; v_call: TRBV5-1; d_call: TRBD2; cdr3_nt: TGCGCCAGCAGTCCCGGGACTAGCACCAGAACAGATACGCAGTATTTT; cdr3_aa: CASSPGTSTRTDTQYF
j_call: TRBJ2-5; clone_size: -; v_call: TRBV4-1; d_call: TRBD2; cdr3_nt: TGCGCCAGCAGCCGCGATCCCCGTGCGGGAGGCCACCGTGGGACCCAGTACTTC; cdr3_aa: CASSRDPRAGGHRGTQYF
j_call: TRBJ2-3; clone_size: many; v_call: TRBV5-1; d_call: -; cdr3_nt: TGCGCCATAAATACGCAGTATTTT; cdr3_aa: CAINTQYF
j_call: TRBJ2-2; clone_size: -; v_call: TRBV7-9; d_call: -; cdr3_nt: TGTGCCAGCACCCCTGGACTGGCGCGTACTAGGGAGCTGTTTTTT; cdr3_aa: CASTPGLARTRELFF
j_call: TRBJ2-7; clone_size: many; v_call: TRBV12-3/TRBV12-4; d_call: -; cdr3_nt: TGTGCCAGCAGTGCCCAGGGCTCCTACGAGCAGTACTTC; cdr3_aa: CASSAQGSYEQYF
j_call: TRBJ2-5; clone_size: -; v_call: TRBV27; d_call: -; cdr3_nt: TGTGCCAGCAGTTTCGACCCCAGGATAGAGACCCAGTACTTC; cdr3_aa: CASSFDPRIETQYF
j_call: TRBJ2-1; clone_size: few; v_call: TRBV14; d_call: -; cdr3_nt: TGTGCCAGCAGCCAAGATCTTTACAATGAGCAGTTCTTC; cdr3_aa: CASSQDLYNEQFF
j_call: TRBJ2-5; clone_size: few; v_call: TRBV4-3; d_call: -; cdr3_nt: TGCGCCAGCAGCCACTTCACCGGGGGACAAGAGACCCAGTACTTC; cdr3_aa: CASSHFTGGQETQYF
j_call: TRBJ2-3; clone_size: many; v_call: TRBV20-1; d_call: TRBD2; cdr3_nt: TGCAGTGCGACCGGGACTAGCGTCTTCACAGATACGCAGTATTTT; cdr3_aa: CSATGTSVFTDTQYF
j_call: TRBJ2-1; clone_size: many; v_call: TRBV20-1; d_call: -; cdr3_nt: TGCAGTGCTAGAGATTCCCCCTACAATGAGCAGTTCTTC; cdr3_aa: CSARDSPYNEQFF
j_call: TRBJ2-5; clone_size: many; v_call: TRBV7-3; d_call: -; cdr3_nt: TGTGCCAGCAGCTCAACGATCCAAGAGACCCAGTACTTC; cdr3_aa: CASSSTIQETQYF
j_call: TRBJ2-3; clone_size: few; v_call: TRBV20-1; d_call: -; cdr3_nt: TGCAGTGCTCGAGGAAGGAGTGGGGCCACCGATACGCAGTATTTT; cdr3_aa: CSARGRSGATDTQYF
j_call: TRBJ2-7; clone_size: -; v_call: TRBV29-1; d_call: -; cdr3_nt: TGCAGCGCAGGCTACCGCGGGGCCTACGAGCAGTACTTC; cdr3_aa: CSAGYRGAYEQYF
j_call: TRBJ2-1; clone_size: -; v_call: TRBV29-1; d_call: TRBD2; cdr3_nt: TGCAGCGTTACGAGCGCCTGGCGGGGGGGGGACAATGAGCAGTTCTTC; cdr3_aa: CSVTSAWRGGDNEQFF
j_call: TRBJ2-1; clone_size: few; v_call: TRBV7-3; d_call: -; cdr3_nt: TGTGCCAGCGGGCCTCTTTACAATGAGCAGTTCTTC; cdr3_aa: CASGPLYNEQFF
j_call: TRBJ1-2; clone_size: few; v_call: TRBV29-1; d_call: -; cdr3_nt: TGCAGCGTTCTTACGGGGTATGGCTACACCTTC; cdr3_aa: CSVLTGYGYTF
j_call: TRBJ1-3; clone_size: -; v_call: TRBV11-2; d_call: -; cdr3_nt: TGTGCCAGCAGCAAAACAGGGCTACCTGGAAACACCATATATTTT; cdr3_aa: CASSKTGLPGNTIYF
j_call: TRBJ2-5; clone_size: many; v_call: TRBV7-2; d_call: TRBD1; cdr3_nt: TGTGCCAGCAGCCCCACGGGACAGCAAGAGACCCAGTACTTC; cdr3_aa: CASSPTGQQETQYF
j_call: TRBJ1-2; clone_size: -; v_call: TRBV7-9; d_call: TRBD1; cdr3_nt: TGTGCCAGCAGCCAATATGACAGGGAAAGTGGCTACACCTTC; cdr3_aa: CASSQYDRESGYTF
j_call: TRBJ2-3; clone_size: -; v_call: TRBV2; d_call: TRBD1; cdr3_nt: TGTGCCAGCAGTCGAGGGGGGACAGGGGTCACAGATACGCAGTATTTT; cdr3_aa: CASSRGGTGVTDTQYF
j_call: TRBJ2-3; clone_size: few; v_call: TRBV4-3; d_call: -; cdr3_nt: TGCGCCAGCAGCCCAAGAGCGGGAGATACGCAGTATTTT; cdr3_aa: CASSPRAGDTQYF
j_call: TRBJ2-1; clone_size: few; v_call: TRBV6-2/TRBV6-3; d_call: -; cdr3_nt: TGTGCCAGCAGTTACATTCAGGGATTCGCTGAGCAGTTCTTC; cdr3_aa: CASSYIQGFAEQFF
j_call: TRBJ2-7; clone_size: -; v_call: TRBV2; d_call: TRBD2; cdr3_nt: TGTGCCAGCAACAGAGACGCTAGCGGCGACTACGAGCAGTACTTC; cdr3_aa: CASNRDASGDYEQYF
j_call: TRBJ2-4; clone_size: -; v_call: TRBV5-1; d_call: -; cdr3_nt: TGCGCCAGCAGCTTCGACGGGCCAGCCAAAAACATTCAGTACTTC; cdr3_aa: CASSFDGPAKNIQYF
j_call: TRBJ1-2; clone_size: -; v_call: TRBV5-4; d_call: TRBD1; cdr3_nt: TGTGCCAGCAGCCTGACAGGGGGCGTGGGCTACACCTTC; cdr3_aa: CASSLTGGVGYTF
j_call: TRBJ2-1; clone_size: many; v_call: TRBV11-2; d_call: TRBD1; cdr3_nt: TGTGCCAGCAGCCCGGGACAGGGGTGGAATGAGCAGTTCTTC; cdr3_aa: CASSPGQGWNEQFF
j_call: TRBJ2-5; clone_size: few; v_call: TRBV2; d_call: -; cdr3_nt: TGTGCCGGAACCCCCGCCGAGACCCAGTACTTC; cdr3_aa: CAGTPAETQYF
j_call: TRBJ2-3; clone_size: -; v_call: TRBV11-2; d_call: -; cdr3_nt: TGTGCCAGCAGCTTAGGGAGCCGGGGCCGGAGCACAGATACGCAGTATTTT; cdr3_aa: CASSLGSRGRSTDTQYF
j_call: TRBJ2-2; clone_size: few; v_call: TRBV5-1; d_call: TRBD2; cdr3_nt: TGCGCCAGCAGCTCTCCGGGACTAGCGAGGAACACCGGGGAGCTGTTTTTT; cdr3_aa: CASSSPGLARNTGELFF
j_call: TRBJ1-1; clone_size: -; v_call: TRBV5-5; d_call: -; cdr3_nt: TGTGCCAGCAGCCTAATGGCCAACACTGAAGCTTTCTTT; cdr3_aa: CASSLMANTEAFF
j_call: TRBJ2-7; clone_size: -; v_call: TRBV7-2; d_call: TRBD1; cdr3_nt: TGTGCCAGCAGCTTGACAGGGGTATTTTCCTACGAGCAGTACTTC; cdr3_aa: CASSLTGVFSYEQYF
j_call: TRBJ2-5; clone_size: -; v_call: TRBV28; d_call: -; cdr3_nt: TGTGCCAGCAGGTTCCCTCGGGGATCTGAGACCCAGTACTTC; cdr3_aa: CASRFPRGSETQYF